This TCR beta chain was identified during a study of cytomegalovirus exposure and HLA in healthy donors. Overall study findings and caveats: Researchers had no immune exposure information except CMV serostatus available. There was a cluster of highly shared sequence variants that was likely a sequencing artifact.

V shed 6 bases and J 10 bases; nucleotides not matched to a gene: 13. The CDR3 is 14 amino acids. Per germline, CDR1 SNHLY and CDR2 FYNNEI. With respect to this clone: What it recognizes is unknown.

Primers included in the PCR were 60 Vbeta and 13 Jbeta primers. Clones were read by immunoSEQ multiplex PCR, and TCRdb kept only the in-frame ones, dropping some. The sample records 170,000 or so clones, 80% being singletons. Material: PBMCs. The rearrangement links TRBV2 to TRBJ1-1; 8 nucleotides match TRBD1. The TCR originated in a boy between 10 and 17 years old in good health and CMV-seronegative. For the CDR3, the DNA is TGTGCCAGCAGCGAGAAAGACAGGGGCGCGAGAGCTTTCTTT. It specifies CASSEKDRGARAFF.